The present T cell receptor beta chain was sequenced within a study of blood T cells in healthy people across ages. Per germline, CDR1 DFQATT and CDR2 SNEGSKA (reference sequence). V lost 3 bases, J lost 3 bases, and 5 bases stayed unmatched. The CDR3 is 14 residues long. Study results and limitations: A greater number of naive CD4+ cells and higher diversity distinguished long-lived donors from aged donors.

With respect to this clonotype: What it binds is unknown.

A second PCR of about 7 to 12 cycles used a sample-barcoded 5' primer and a J-beta primer mix. MiXCR, run by TCRdb on the 5' RACE reads, gives a single entry per CDR3 protein. The sample consists of 700,000 or so distinct CDR3 sequences, about a fifth of them appearing once. The sequencing input was blood. The gene calls are TRBV20-1 and TRBJ2-1; the match to TRBD2 covers 7 bases. The sequence was collected from a man between 65 and 85 years old in good health. The CDR3 protein is CSASPLALYNEQFF. In DNA, the CDR3 is TGCAGTGCTAGCCCACTAGCGCTCTACAATGAGCAGTTCTTC.